The table lists the clone carrying this T cell receptor beta chain with many counts. Its antigen is not identified. The CDR3 extends over 14 amino acids. Trimming left V 6 bases short and J 8 bases short, with 18 bases between. Germline CDR1 MDHEN, CDR2 SYDVKM. MiXCR, run by TCRdb on the reads, gives a single entry per CDR3 protein. The sample shows about 210,000 distinct CDR3 sequences, approximately 7% of them seen only once. The source of the sample is a study of T cell repertoires in cytomegalovirus infection. Turning to the study itself: In public TCR beta signatures, there were indications of both CMV infection and matching HLA type.

Findings of the study overall: What dominated the ex vivo response were HLA-C-restricted CMV-specific TCR beta clonotypes. Using cumulative public TCR beta family frequency, the authors identified those who carried CMV together with the relevant HLA.

Sequenced: PBMCs. The chain recombines TRBV28 with TRBJ2-3, with D possibly being TRBD2 (5 bases). This receptor was identified in a human donor in good health (CMV status not recorded). Some clones in this sample may be carry-over from other donors' samples. Here the CDR3 DNA reads TGTGCCAGCAGCCCGCCTCCGAGAGGGCGTACGCAGTATTTT. Its protein is CASSPPPRGRTQYF.